This T cell receptor beta chain is drawn from a study of cytomegalovirus exposure and HLA in healthy donors. On this clone: Its matching antigen is unknown.

Notes on the study in general: Presence/absence analyses treated sequencing depth as roughly uniform across donors. The number of N-insertions in an Asian-associated ancestry cluster was reportedly below the 666-donor mean in a later analysis.

With 4 bases clipped from V and 6 bases from J, the junction kept 22 bases outside the gene matches. This CDR3 has 20 amino acids. Looked up from germline, CDR1 is SGHTS and CDR2 is YDEGEE. With 60 Vbeta and 13 Jbeta primers, the PCR was carried out. The table came from immunoSEQ multiplex PCR; TCRdb's copy has only in-frame clones and leaves some out. The sample carries about 120,000 clones, under 90% recorded once. The source of this sequence is a woman aged 25 to 39 in good health and CMV-seronegative. The chain combines TRBV5-8 with TRBJ2-7, with 13 bases identical to TRBD2. Sequencing was carried out using PBMCs. The CDR3 DNA reads as TGTGCCAGCAGCCCCCGGGGGACTAGCGGGAATCGCTACTCTTGGGGCGAGCAGTACTTC. Protein: CASSPRGTSGNRYSWGEQYF.